What follows are 32 T cell receptor beta chains derived from one specimen sequenced in a study of chemoradiotherapy in HPV16-positive cancers. Data came from immunoSEQ multiplex PCR; TCRdb stores just in-frame clones and leaves some out. The sample shows about 14,000 clones, approximately 72% of them seen only once. The sample was taken from a patient who underwent chemoradiotherapy. These receptors all stem from a human donor with HPV-associated anogenital cancer.

J is TRBJ1-1 and V is TRBV29-1, with a weak D call TRBD1 (5 bases). This CDR3 comprises 13 residues. The V and J ends lost 6 bases and 0 bases respectively, with 11 bases between them. Looked up from germline, CDR1 is SQVTM and CDR2 is ANQGSEA. For the CDR3, the DNA is TGCAGCGTGAGCCGGGACTTGAACACTGAAGCTTTCTTT. The encoded protein is CSVSRDLNTEAFF.

The CDR3: CASSSPGQGKNIQYF. The CDR3 nucleotides are TGTGCCAGCAGTTCCCCCGGACAGGGAAAAAACATTCAGTACTTC. The genes are TRBV6-5 and TRBJ2-4; 8 bases line up with TRBD1. CDR1 is MNHEY, CDR2 SVGAGI, per germline. This CDR3 is built from 15 residues. Germline trimming cut 4 bases from V and 4 bases from J; bases unmatched to any gene: 6.

This clone was seen only once. This chain links TRBV2 with TRBJ1-1, with a possible D match to TRBD1 (5 bases). Germline CDR1 is SNHLY and CDR2 is FYNNEI. This CDR3 contains 14 residues. Trimming removed 3 bases at V and 1 base at J, with 9 bases between. The CDR3 coding sequence is TGTGCCAGCAGTGAGGGCGGGGCGAACACTGAAGCTTTCTTT. This translates into CASSEGGANTEAFF.

The rearrangement joins TRBV29-1 to TRBJ1-1; D is uncertain. The CDR3 runs to 12 residues. CDR1 and CDR2 (germline): SQVTM, ANQGSEA. V gave up 3 bases and J gave up 4 bases, with 9 bases separating them. This CDR3 is CSVEPGSTEAFF. DNA for the CDR3: TGCAGCGTTGAGCCAGGTAGCACTGAAGCTTTCTTT. Together with reference TRBV29-1 and TRBJ1-1, the CDR3 gives the full variable domain: SAVISQKPSRDICQRGTSLTIQCQVDSQVTMMFWYRQQPGQSLTLIATANQGSEATYESGFVIDKFPISRPNLTFSTLTVSNMSPEDSSIYLCSVEPGSTEAFFGQGTRLTVV.

The J gene is TRBJ2-7, the V gene TRBV11-3; D could derive from TRBD1 or TRBD2 (5 bases each). Germline V gene sequence: CDR1 SGHNT, CDR2 YENEEA. The CDR3 is made up of 14 amino acids. V was cut by 4 bases and J by 6 bases, with 16 bases left in between. DNA for the CDR3: TGTGCCAGCAGCTCCGGGACCCACAGGCCCGAGCAGTACTTC. Its translation is CASSSGTHRPEQYF.

The chain uses TRBV15 and TRBJ2-1; D may be TRBD2 (6 bases). Deletions cut 9 bases from V and 8 bases from J, with 14 bases between. This CDR3 has 12 amino acids. Germline CDR1 is LNHNV and CDR2 is YYDKDF (reference sequence). CDR3 in DNA: TGTGCCACGTCGATTGCGGGATATGAGCAGTTCTTC. Protein sequence: CATSIAGYEQFF.

Here the CDR3 reads CSAREGEGYTF. DNA for the CDR3: TGCAGTGCTAGAGAAGGGGAAGGCTACACCTTC. The chain uses TRBV20-1 and TRBJ1-2, with D perhaps matching TRBD1 (5 bases). The CDR3 runs 11 residues. Germline loops: CDR1 DFQATT, CDR2 SNEGSKA (reference sequence). Trimming shortened V by 0 bases and J by 8 bases, and 7 bases separated the two germline ends.

This chain joins TRBV7-6 and TRBJ1-4, with TRBD1 matching 7 bases. The germline gives CDR1 SGHVS, CDR2 FNYEAQ. CDR3 length: 15 amino acids. J lost 4 bases, V lost 1 base, and 3 bases had no gene match. The CDR3 spells CASSLDRGFNEKLFF. The CDR3 DNA is TGTGCCAGCAGCTTAGACAGGGGCTTTAATGAAAAACTGTTTTTT.

The CDR3 DNA is TGTGCCAGCAGCCCGACGACCGGGACAGGGAAAAATGAGCAGTTCTTC. Encoded protein: CASSPTTGTGKNEQFF. The chain links TRBV7-9 to TRBJ2-1, with TRBD1 identical over 9 bases. This CDR3 comprises 16 residues. V lost 5 bases and J lost 7; bases outside the gene matches: 12. Germline values: CDR1 SEHNR, CDR2 FQNEAQ (reference sequence).

In regard to this clone: The sample contains more than one DNA sequence encoding this CDR3. The CDR3 here is CASSVGGAGETQYF. CDR3 in DNA: TGTGCCAGCAGCGTAGGAGGGGCAGGCGAGACCCAGTACTTC. The chain uses TRBV9 and TRBJ2-5; D may match TRBD1 or TRBD2 (5 bases each). V dropped 0 bases and J dropped 5 bases, with 11 bases sitting between them. Germline V lookup: CDR1 SGDLS, CDR2 YYNGEE. There are 14 residues in the CDR3.

This clone was seen a single time. The J gene is TRBJ2-1, the V gene TRBV7-6; D is undetermined. Germline V gives CDR1 SGHVS, CDR2 FNYEAQ. The V end was cut by 1 base, the J end by 2 bases, with 3 bases between. The CDR3 is made up of 13 amino acids. CDR3 region: CASSLETYNEQFF. The CDR3 DNA follows: TGTGCCAGCAGCTTAGAGACCTACAATGAGCAGTTCTTC.

The chain is built from TRBV29-1 and TRBJ2-5; 9 positions agree with TRBD2. The CDR3 runs 12 residues. The germline gives CDR1 SQVTM, CDR2 ANQGSEA. V dropped 5 bases and J dropped 5; count of bases not matched to a gene: 3. The CDR3 DNA sequence: TGCAGCGTTCGGCGGGAGGGGGAGACCCAGTACTTC. This sequence encodes CSVRREGETQYF.

The chain joins TRBV12-5 to TRBJ2-2; tentatively, D is TRBD1 or TRBD2 (6 bases each). The V gene lost 6 bases and the J gene lost 4 bases, with 18 bases spanning the gap. The germline CDR1 and CDR2 sequences are LGHNT and FRNRAP. The CDR3 runs to 16 residues. The CDR3 loop reads CASGPNGGSGTGELFF. DNA of the CDR3: TGTGCTAGTGGGCCCAACGGGGGCTCGGGCACCGGGGAGCTGTTTTTT.

The chain couples TRBV7-9 to TRBJ2-1, with TRBD2 as a possible D gene (6 bases). CDR1 is SEHNR and CDR2 is FQNEAQ in the germline V gene (reference sequence). The CDR3 has 15 residues. V lost 5 bases and J lost 5, with 16 bases in between. CDR3 region: CASSVYLARNNEQFF. The CDR3 coding sequence is TGTGCCAGCAGCGTATACCTAGCGAGAAACAATGAGCAGTTCTTC. Using reference TRBV7-9 and TRBJ2-1 for the parts outside the CDR3, the full variable domain is DTGVSQNPRHKITKRGQNVTFRCDPISEHNRLYWYRQTLGQGPEFLTYFQNEAQLEKSRLLSDRFSAERPKGSFSTLEIQRTEQGDSAMYLCASSVYLARNNEQFFGPGTRLTVL.

This clone was observed a handful of times. The chain carries TRBV11-2 and TRBJ1-3; D may be TRBD1 (5 bases). Germline V lookup: CDR1 SGHAT, CDR2 FQNNGV. Trimming took 1 base from V and 4 from J, leaving 14 bases between them. CDR3 length: 16 residues. In nucleotides, the CDR3 is TGTGCCAGCAGCTTAGGGGCTGGGACTTTAGGAAACACCATATATTTT. It codes for CASSLGAGTLGNTIYF.

As regards this clone: A junction boundary mismatches the germline segment, possibly from a read error. This chain uses TRBV5-6 with TRBJ2-1; 10 bases fit TRBD1. The CDR3 consists of 16 residues. Germline V gives CDR1 SGHDT, CDR2 YYEEEE. The CDR3 sequence: CASSTLGGLSRGQGLF. In DNA, the CDR3 is TGTGCCAGCAGCACCCTTGGTGGGTTATCAAGGGGACAGGGGCTCTTC.

This clone appeared once. The chain carries TRBV2 and TRBJ2-3; 8 bases line up with TRBD2. The CDR3 is 17 residues long. J gave up 0 bases and V 5 bases, and 10 bases lay outside the gene matches. The germline gives CDR1 SNHLY, CDR2 FYNNEI. The DNA of the CDR3 is TGTGCCAGCAGTTTAGCGGGAATAACTGCTAGCACAGATACGCAGTATTTT. Translation: CASSLAGITASTDTQYF. The complete variable domain, with remaining parts taken from reference TRBV2 and TRBJ2-3, reads EPEVTQTPSHQVTQMGQEVILRCVPISNHLYFYWYRQILGQKVEFLVSFYNNEISEKSEIFDDQFSVERPDGSNFTLKIRSTKLEDSAMYFCASSLAGITASTDTQYFGPGTRLTVL.

This clone was observed a few times. This chain uses TRBV19 with TRBJ2-5, with D perhaps TRBD1 (5 bases). V was shortened by 4 bases and J by 10 bases, with 13 bases between the two germline ends. The germline V gene encodes CDR1 LNHDA and CDR2 SQIVND (reference sequence). The CDR3 has 12 amino acids. The CDR3 sequence is CASSTDRGHQYF. The DNA of the CDR3 is TGTGCCAGTAGTACTGACAGAGGCCACCAGTACTTC. Supplemented by reference TRBV19 and TRBJ2-5, the full variable domain reads DGGITQSPKYLFRKEGQNVTLSCEQNLNHDAMYWYRQDPGQGLRLIYYSQIVNDFQKGDIAEGYSVSREKKESFPLTVTSAQKNPTAFYLCASSTDRGHQYFGPGTRLLVL.

V gene TRBV30 combines with J gene TRBJ1-1; D is ambiguous. The length of the CDR3 is 12 residues. Germline V gives CDR1 GTSNPN, CDR2 SVGIG (reference sequence). V gave up 3 bases and J gave up 2 bases, with 7 bases separating them. The CDR3 coding sequence is TGTGCCTGGAGGGCGGGAAACACTGAAGCTTTCTTT. Encoded protein: CAWRAGNTEAFF.

This chain joins TRBV2 and TRBJ1-5; 9 bases fit TRBD1. V was pared by 6 bases and J by 3 bases, with 6 bases of the junction left unmatched. CDR1 SNHLY and CDR2 FYNNEI come from the germline V gene. CDR3 length: 15 amino acids. The CDR3 nucleotides are TGTGCCAGCAGCGGAGGACAGGGGTTCAATCAGCCCCAGCATTTT. As protein: CASSGGQGFNQPQHF.

The J gene is TRBJ1-2, the V gene TRBV11-2, with D perhaps matching TRBD1 (5 bases). Germline CDR1 and CDR2: SGHAT and FQNNGV. The CDR3 has 15 residues. Trimming removed 1 base from V and 3 bases from J, with 12 bases in between. DNA of the CDR3: TGTGCCAGCAGCTTAGCGGGGGGTGCTGACTATGGCTACACCTTC. This encodes CASSLAGGADYGYTF.

V usage is TRBV5-5 and J usage is TRBJ2-3, with D perhaps TRBD1 (5 bases). CDR3 length: 16 residues. V gave up 6 bases and J gave up 3 bases, with 20 bases separating them. The germline CDR1 and CDR2 sequences are SGHKS and YYEKEE (reference sequence). The CDR3 DNA follows: TGTGCCAGCACGATAAAGGACACCATAAGGACAGATACGCAGTATTTT. Translation: CASTIKDTIRTDTQYF.

This clone was seen once. The chain carries TRBV7-8 and TRBJ1-4, with D unclear. CDR3 size: 15 residues. Germline V gene lookup returns CDR1 SGHVS and CDR2 FQNEAQ. The V end lost 3 bases, the J end lost 7 bases, and 15 bases lay between the germline ends. The CDR3 nucleotides are TGTGCCAGCAGCTTCAGGAGGGAAACTGGTGAAAAACTGTTTTTT. Amino acids: CASSFRRETGEKLFF.

V usage is TRBV21-1 and J usage is TRBJ2-7; no check of the table's D call, TRBD2, against the DNA was made. TRBV21-1 is classified as a pseudogene. The CDR3 extends over 16 amino acids. CDR3 DNA: TGTGCCAGCAGCAAAATTTGGGCGATCCGGGGGTACGAGCAGTACTTC. Amino acids: CASSKIWAIRGYEQYF.

The rearrangement uses TRBV7-8 and TRBJ1-1; the D gene is possibly TRBD1 (5 bases). Trimming left V 2 bases short and J 8 bases short, with 18 bases between. The CDR3 spans 15 residues. Germline V gives CDR1 SGHVS, CDR2 FQNEAQ. The CDR3 reads CASSLRGQYLLEAFF. As DNA, the CDR3 is TGTGCCAGCAGCTTACGGGGCCAGTATCTTCTGGAAGCTTTCTTT.

The chain combines TRBV28 with TRBJ1-1, with 7 bases identical to TRBD1. This CDR3 is 17 amino acids long. The V segment lost 2 bases and the J segment 3 bases; nucleotides outside the gene matches: 12. Germline loops: CDR1 MDHEN, CDR2 SYDVKM. The CDR3 region has the DNA TGTGCCAGCAGTTTAGACAGGGATTGGGGTCTTTACACTGAAGCTTTCTTT. This encodes CASSLDRDWGLYTEAFF.

This chain joins TRBV29-1 and TRBJ1-3; a weak D match, TRBD1 (6 bases). The CDR3 is made up of 12 amino acids. The ends were cut back, 4 bases at V and 4 bases at J, with 8 bases in the middle. The germline gives CDR1 SQVTM, CDR2 ANQGSEA. The CDR3 region is CSVGQGGNTIYF. In DNA form, the CDR3 reads TGCAGCGTTGGCCAGGGGGGAAACACCATATATTTT.

A few counts support this clone. This chain links TRBV6-1 with TRBJ1-5, with D perhaps TRBD1 (6 bases). The CDR3 length is 15 residues. The germline V gene encodes CDR1 MNHNS and CDR2 SASEGT. Trimming took off 7 bases at V and 4 bases at J, with 17 bases between the two ends. The CDR3 loop reads CASIPGGAGNQPQHF. The CDR3 region has the DNA TGTGCCAGCATTCCTGGGGGGGCGGGTAATCAGCCCCAGCATTTT.

Only one count was recorded for this clone. V is TRBV6-1 and J is TRBJ2-6, with D perhaps TRBD1 (5 bases). The CDR3 length is 15 residues. The germline CDR1 and CDR2 sequences are MNHNS and SASEGT. The germline V and J ends were trimmed by 6 bases and 3 bases, with 12 bases remaining between them. The CDR3 spells CASSLKGFGANVLTF. CDR3 DNA: TGTGCCAGCAGCCTAAAGGGGTTTGGGGCCAACGTCCTGACTTTC.

This clone showed up just once. This chain links TRBV27 with TRBJ1-2; D is ambiguous. The CDR3 runs to 16 residues. The germline gives CDR1 MNHEY, CDR2 SMNVEV (reference sequence). V shed 0 bases and J shed 2 bases, with 13 bases lying between them. CDR3 amino acids: CASSLSFLSANYGYTF. The CDR3 DNA reads as TGTGCCAGCAGTTTATCATTTCTATCGGCCAACTATGGCTACACCTTC.

The rearrangement links TRBV6-1 to TRBJ2-7; 7 bases match TRBD2. V gave up 3 bases and J gave up 2 bases; unmatched junction bases: 7. Looked up from germline, CDR1 is MNHNS and CDR2 is SASEGT. The CDR3 covers 15 residues. CDR3 sequence reads: CASSDFSGPTYEQYF. The CDR3 DNA follows: TGTGCCAGCAGTGATTTTAGCGGGCCCACCTACGAGCAGTACTTC.

This chain connects TRBV7-3 to TRBJ1-2, with 8 bases that match TRBD1. The CDR3 spans 13 residues. Germline CDR1 is SGHTA and CDR2 is FQGTGA. V shed 5 bases, J shed 5 bases, and the junction held 4 bases outside the gene matches. CDR3 coding DNA: TGTGCCAGCAGCCCAGGGGGCGAGTATGGCTACACCTTC. This sequence encodes CASSPGGEYGYTF.